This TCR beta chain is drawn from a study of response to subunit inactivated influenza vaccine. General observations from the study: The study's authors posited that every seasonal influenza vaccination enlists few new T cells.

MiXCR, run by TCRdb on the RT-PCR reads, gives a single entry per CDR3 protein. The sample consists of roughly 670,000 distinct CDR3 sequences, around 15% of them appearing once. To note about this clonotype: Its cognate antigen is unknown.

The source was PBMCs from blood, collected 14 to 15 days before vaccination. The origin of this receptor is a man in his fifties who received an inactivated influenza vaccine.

CDR3 coding DNA: TGTGCCAGCAGTAGACTGGAGTTCAATGAGCAGTTCTTC. It translates to CASSRLEFNEQFF. The chain joins TRBV6-2 or TRBV6-3 to TRBJ2-1; D unclear. Trimming removed 5 bases at V and 6 bases at J, with 11 bases between. The CDR3 has 13 residues. The germline CDR1 and CDR2 sequences are MNHEY and SVGEGT.